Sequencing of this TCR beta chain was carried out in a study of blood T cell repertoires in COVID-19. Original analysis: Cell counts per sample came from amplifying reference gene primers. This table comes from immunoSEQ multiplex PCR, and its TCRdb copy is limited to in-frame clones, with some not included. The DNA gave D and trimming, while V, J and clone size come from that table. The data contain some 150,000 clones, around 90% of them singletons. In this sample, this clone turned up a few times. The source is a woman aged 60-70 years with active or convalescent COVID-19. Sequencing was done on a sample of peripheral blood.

This CDR3 is CASSRKDRGGDTQYF. CDR3 nucleotide sequence: TGCGCCAGCAGCCGAAAGGACAGGGGGGGCGATACGCAGTATTTT. The V and J genes are TRBV4-3 and TRBJ2-3, with 10 bases that match TRBD1. The CDR3 is made up of 15 amino acids. V dropped 4 bases and J dropped 6; count of bases not matched to a gene: 7. Germline V lookup: CDR1 LGHNA, CDR2 YSLEER.